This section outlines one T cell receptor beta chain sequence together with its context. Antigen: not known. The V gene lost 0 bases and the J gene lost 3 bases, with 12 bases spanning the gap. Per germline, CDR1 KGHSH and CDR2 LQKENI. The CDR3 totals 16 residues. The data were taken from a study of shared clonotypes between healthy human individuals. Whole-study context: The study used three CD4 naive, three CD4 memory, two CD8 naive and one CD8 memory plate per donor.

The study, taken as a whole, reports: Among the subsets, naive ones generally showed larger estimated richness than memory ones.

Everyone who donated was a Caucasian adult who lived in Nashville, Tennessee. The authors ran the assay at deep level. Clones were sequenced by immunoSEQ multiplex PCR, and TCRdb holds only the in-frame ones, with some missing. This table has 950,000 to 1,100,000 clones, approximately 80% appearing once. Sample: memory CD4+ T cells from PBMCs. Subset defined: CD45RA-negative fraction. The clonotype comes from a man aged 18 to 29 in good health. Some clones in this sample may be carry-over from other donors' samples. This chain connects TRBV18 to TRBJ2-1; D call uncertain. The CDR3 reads CASSPPGYRGYNEQFF. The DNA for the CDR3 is TGTGCCAGCTCACCACCGGGGTATAGAGGCTACAATGAGCAGTTCTTC. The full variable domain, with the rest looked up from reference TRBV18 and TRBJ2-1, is NAGVMQNPRHLVRRRGQEARLRCSPMKGHSHVYWYRQLPEEGLKFMVYLQKENIIDESGMPKERFSAEFPKEGPSILRIQQVVRGDSAAYFCASSPPGYRGYNEQFFGPGTRLTVL.